This is a list of T cell receptor beta chains from one sample in a study of early T cells in non-severe SARS-CoV-2 infection. Using its own MiXCR run on the 5' RACE reads, TCRdb lists one record per CDR3 protein. The sample lists about 27,000 distinct CDR3 sequences; approximately 4.1% were seen once. The sequencing input was whole blood. The source is an adult who was a healthcare worker with PCR-confirmed SARS-CoV-2 infection or an uninfected control (not recorded which). Both conserved end residues are part of each CDR3. A D gene is named only where the DNA matches it firmly. Expanded clones get a size class; other rows say once, few or many, or leave the size out.

TRBJ1-1 | TRBV10-3 | many | TRBD1 | CAISGGTANTEAFF | TGTGCCATCAGTGGGGGGACAGCAAACACTGAAGCTTTCTTT
TRBJ2-7 | TRBV5-5 | many | . | CASSLMVPSYEQYF | TGTGCCAGCAGCTTGATGGTACCCTCCTACGAGCAGTACTTC
TRBJ1-2 | TRBV7-2 | many | . | CASSLESYGTSYGYTF | TGTGCCAGCAGCTTAGAATCGTACGGGACTAGCTATGGCTACACCTTC
TRBJ2-3 | TRBV5-1 | many | . | CASSLGLPRDTQYF | TGCGCCAGCAGCTTGGGGTTACCTCGAGATACGCAGTATTTT
TRBJ2-3 | TRBV27 | many | TRBD2 | CASWEGRGDTQYF | TGTGCCAGCTGGGAGGGTCGTGGAGATACGCAGTATTTT
TRBJ2-6 | TRBV12-2 | many | . | CASRPRGFSGANVLTF | TGTGCAAGTCGCCCCCGGGGTTTCTCTGGGGCCAACGTCCTGACTTTC
TRBJ2-1 | TRBV4-1 | many | TRBD2 | CASSQVGTSRNEQFF | TGCGCCAGCAGCCAAGTCGGGACTAGCAGGAATGAGCAGTTCTTC
TRBJ2-5 | TRBV19 | many | . | CASSPGPFTETQYF | TGTGCCAGTTCCCCGGGACCCTTTACGGAGACCCAGTACTTC
TRBJ2-4 | TRBV7-9 | medium-sized | . | CASSLGGRGEAKNIQYF | TGTGCCAGCAGCTTAGGGGGCAGGGGTGAGGCCAAAAACATTCAGTACTTC
TRBJ1-6 | TRBV6-2/TRBV6-3 | . | TRBD1 | CATEGQGASPLHF | TGTGCCACCGAGGGACAGGGGGCCTCACCCCTCCACTTT
TRBJ2-5 | TRBV3-1 | many | . | CASSQDNWETQYF | TGTGCCAGCAGCCAAGATAACTGGGAGACCCAGTACTTC
TRBJ2-5 | TRBV12-3/TRBV12-4 | many | TRBD2 | CASASGTSREREAQETQYF | TGTGCCAGCGCTAGCGGGACTTCCCGCGAGCGGGAGGCCCAAGAGACCCAGTACTTC
TRBJ1-1 | TRBV20-1 | many | . | CSARREGNTEAFF | TGCAGTGCTCGTCGTGAAGGGAACACTGAAGCTTTCTTT
TRBJ1-5 | TRBV6-2/TRBV6-3 | few | TRBD1 | CASSYGTVQHF | TGTGCCAGCAGTTATGGGACAGTGCAGCATTTT
TRBJ2-1 | TRBV7-6 | many | TRBD2 | CASSLDLSGGYNEQFF | TGTGCCAGCAGCTTAGATCTTAGCGGGGGGTACAATGAGCAGTTCTTC
TRBJ2-2 | TRBV7-2 | many | TRBD2 | CASSLSSGRAGAGELFF | TGTGCCAGCAGCTTATCTAGCGGGAGGGCCGGGGCCGGGGAGCTGTTTTTT
TRBJ1-3 | TRBV7-2 | many | . | CASSLTSGNGNTIYF | TGTGCCAGCAGCTTGACATCCGGAAATGGGAACACCATATATTTT
TRBJ2-4 | TRBV13 | medium-sized | TRBD2 | CASSETSGIAKNIQYF | TGTGCCAGCAGCGAAACTAGCGGGATAGCCAAAAACATTCAGTACTTC
TRBJ1-1 | TRBV7-2 | . | TRBD1 | CASSTRDRGTEAFF | TGTGCCAGCAGCACCCGGGACAGAGGCACTGAAGCTTTCTTT
TRBJ2-4 | TRBV19 | many | . | CASSEGSGQSRKNIQYF | TGTGCCAGTAGTGAGGGTAGCGGACAATCCCGCAAAAACATTCAGTACTTC
TRBJ2-2 | TRBV7-8 | many | TRBD1 | CASSLMLRGHGELFF | TGTGCCAGCAGCTTAATGTTGAGGGGGCACGGGGAGCTGTTTTTT
TRBJ2-7 | TRBV4-3 | many | TRBD2 | CASSQGLAGIYEQYF | TGCGCCAGCAGCCAAGGGCTAGCGGGGATCTACGAGCAGTACTTC
TRBJ1-6 | TRBV20-1 | many | . | CSAKASSYNSPLHF | TGCAGTGCTAAGGCGAGCTCCTATAATTCACCCCTCCACTTT